These T cell receptor beta chains were read from a single sample in a study of metastatic and nonmetastatic thyroid tumors. From the PCR reads, TCRdb re-called clones with MiXCR. Of 20,000 to 25,000 clones listed, roughly 15% are singletons. The material sequenced was tumor tissue. These receptor sequences come from a female donor with papillary thyroid cancer or a benign thyroid nodule (not recorded which). Some clones in this sample may be carry-over from other donors' samples. Both conserved end residues are part of each CDR3. D genes are given only for firm matches. Sizes are listed as once, few, many or a size class.

abundance,v_gene,d_gene,j_gene,CDR3aa,CDR3nt
many,TRBV9,NA,TRBJ1-6,CASSPTPGGDSPLHF,TGTGCCAGCAGCCCCACACCGGGGGGGGATTCACCCCTCCACTTT
few,TRBV19,NA,TRBJ2-3,CASSIDLGTDTQYF,TGTGCCAGTAGTATAGATCTAGGGACAGATACGCAGTATTTT
many,TRBV27,NA,TRBJ1-1,CASSSHRWGHRLEAFF,TGTGCCAGCAGTTCCCACCGGTGGGGACACAGACTTGAAGCTTTCTTT